This T cell receptor beta chain was found in a study of OX40 agonist ivuxolimab in advanced cancers. Whole-study context: Patients assigned to dose escalation were diagnosed with hepatocellular carcinoma, melanoma, renal cell or head and neck cancer. From about 20 to 80 years was the age range, with a mean of around 56 years, and about 83% were male.

Produced via immunoSEQ multiplex PCR; TCRdb's table is partial and in-frame only. Of tens of thousands of clones in the sample, more than 75% were seen once. Comment on this clone: Within the sample, other DNA sequences also encode this same CDR3.

The CDR3 loop spans 13 amino acids. The V end lost 3 bases, the J end lost 7 bases, and 12 bases lay between the germline ends. The germline V gene encodes CDR1 SGHVS and CDR2 FQNEAQ. The sample consisted of CD4+ or CD8+ T cells sorted from blood, taken in a trial of the OX40 agonist ivuxolimab. The sequence was collected from an adult with an advanced solid tumor such as melanoma, head and neck, liver or kidney cancer. The J gene is TRBJ1-2, the V gene TRBV7-8, with unresolved D. In nucleotides, the CDR3 is TGTGCCAGCAGCTTGGGAACCCAAGCTGGCTACACCTTC. The encoded protein is CASSLGTQAGYTF.